A single sample gave rise to the 19 T cell receptor beta chains below, sequenced in a study of cytomegalovirus exposure and HLA in healthy donors (dated by TCRdb to about 2017). Library preparation used the immunoSEQ multiplex PCR assay. The multiplex PCR relied on a mix of 60 forward primers for TCR Vbeta segments and 13 reverse primers for TCR Jbeta segments. TCRdb re-hosts the immuneACCESS table, in-frame sequences only. Its copies lack some clones; in the studies checked, an unresolved V gene accounts for under half of them, and the cause for the rest is not known. The table for this sample lists some 200,000 clones; 79% of them were counted only once. Of the sample, under 3% falls within the top ten clones. The sample was PBMCs. All receptors come from a woman between 50 and 59 years old in good health and CMV-seronegative.

This clone has just a few counts. The junction does not match germline at one end; this may be a read error. V and J are TRBV7-9 and TRBJ1-2; tentative D call: TRBD1 (5 bases). Germline V lookup: CDR1 SEHNR, CDR2 FQNEAQ (reference sequence). The CDR3 spans 13 residues. CDR3: CSSSLLREAGYTF. The CDR3 coding sequence is TGTTCCAGCAGCCTCCTCAGGGAAGCTGGCTACACCTTC.

This chain links TRBV9 with TRBJ1-4; 8 nucleotides match TRBD1. This CDR3 has 18 amino acids. Losses at the gene ends were 0 bases for V and 7 bases for J; bases not matched to a gene: 14. The germline V gene has CDR1 SGDLS and CDR2 YYNGEE. The CDR3: CASSVAGAGGISSEKLFF. In DNA, the CDR3 is TGTGCCAGCAGCGTAGCCGGAGCAGGGGGCATAAGTAGTGAAAAACTGTTTTTT.

The chain uses TRBV30 and TRBJ1-1, with 8 bases that match TRBD1. Per germline, CDR1 GTSNPN and CDR2 SVGIG (reference sequence). CDR3 size: 16 residues. V gave up 1 base and J gave up 4 bases; unmatched junction bases: 11. The CDR3 region has the DNA TGTGCCTGGAGTGCCTCTATGACAGGGGTTGGCACTGAAGCTTTCTTT. Its translation is CAWSASMTGVGTEAFF.

The gene calls are TRBV5-6 and TRBJ1-3; tentative D call: TRBD1 (5 bases). Between the trimmed V and J ends, which lost 2 bases and 0 bases, there was a span of 6 bases. This CDR3 has 14 amino acids. CDR1 is SGHDT and CDR2 is YYEEEE in the germline V gene. The CDR3 reads CASSFDSSGNTIYF. CDR3 sequence (DNA): TGTGCCAGCAGCTTTGACAGCTCTGGAAACACCATATATTTT.

V gene TRBV18 combines with J gene TRBJ2-6; D is ambiguous. This CDR3 has 18 residues. Trimming shortened V by 3 bases and J by 0 bases, and 15 bases separated the two germline ends. Germline-derived CDR1 and CDR2 are KGHSH and LQKENI. The CDR3 DNA reads TGTGCCAGCTCACCTACCCCTCTTTCTAGCTCTGGGGCCAACGTCCTGACTTTC. Translation: CASSPTPLSSSGANVLTF.

CDR3 residues: CASSAGGNSNQPQHF. The CDR3 DNA reads as TGTGCCAGCTCCGCGGGGGGAAATAGCAATCAGCCCCAGCATTTT. This chain uses TRBV7-2 with TRBJ1-5; perhaps TRBD1 as D (5 bases). V shed 8 bases and J shed 0 bases, with 14 bases lying between them. From germline, CDR1 is SGHTA and CDR2 FQGNSA. This CDR3 comprises 15 residues.

This chain connects TRBV27 to TRBJ1-1, with D possibly matching TRBD1 (5 bases). The CDR3 has 15 residues. The ends were cut back, 6 bases at V and 0 bases at J, with 14 bases in the middle. The V gene's germline CDR1 is MNHEY and CDR2 SMNVEV (reference sequence). The CDR3 coding sequence is TGTGCCAGCAGGAACCAGAGGACATTGAACACTGAAGCTTTCTTT. This codes for CASRNQRTLNTEAFF.

The rearrangement uses TRBV5-6 and TRBJ1-3; TRBD1 matches at 9 bases. Germline V CDR1 and CDR2: SGHDT, YYEEEE. The CDR3 is 15 residues long. Trimming took 4 bases from V and 1 from J; bases not matched to a gene: 3. The DNA of the CDR3 is TGTGCCAGCAGCCTACAGGGGGCTTCTGGAAACACCATATATTTT. This gives the protein CASSLQGASGNTIYF.

This rearrangement joins TRBV7-2 to TRBJ2-7; 8 nucleotides agree with TRBD1. The CDR3 length is 14 residues. Trimming cost V 3 bases and J 4 bases; bases outside gene matches: 5. Germline V lookup: CDR1 SGHTA, CDR2 FQGNSA. DNA for the CDR3: TGTGCCAGCAGCTTCGGACAGGGTGGTTACGAGCAGTACTTC. Translating it yields CASSFGQGGYEQYF.

J is TRBJ1-4 and V is TRBV27; unclear D gene. Trimming left V 3 bases short and J 3 bases short, with 8 bases between. Per the germline V gene, CDR1 is MNHEY and CDR2 is SMNVEV (reference sequence). This CDR3 has 14 amino acids. The CDR3 sequence is CASSFGRPNEKLFF. The DNA of the CDR3 is TGTGCCAGCAGTTTTGGGAGACCTAATGAAAAACTGTTTTTT.

The chain has TRBV7-3 and TRBJ2-1; 12 nucleotides match TRBD2. This CDR3 has 16 residues. Trimming at V came to 0 bases and at J to 3 bases, leaving 0 bases not matched to a gene. Germline assignment: CDR1 SGHTA and CDR2 FQGTGA. The CDR3 protein is CASSLTGLAGYNEQFF. The CDR3 coding sequence is TGTGCCAGCAGCTTAACGGGACTAGCGGGCTACAATGAGCAGTTCTTC.

The chain links TRBV7-2 to TRBJ2-7; 9 bases fit TRBD1. J lost 0 bases, V lost 1 base, and 1 base had no gene match. The germline gives CDR1 SGHTA, CDR2 FQGNSA. The CDR3 has 15 residues. CDR3 coding DNA: TGTGCCAGCAGCTTAGGACAGGGGGTCTCCTACGAGCAGTACTTC. Protein product: CASSLGQGVSYEQYF.

The chain uses TRBV5-1 and TRBJ1-2; 7 bases match TRBD1. Germline V gene sequence: CDR1 SGHRS, CDR2 YFSETQ. This CDR3 spans 16 amino acids. Trimming cost V 4 bases and J 7 bases; bases outside gene matches: 16. CDR3 loop: CASSLQTGQLTVGYTF. The CDR3 DNA follows: TGCGCCAGCAGCCTACAAACGGGACAGCTTACCGTTGGCTACACCTTC. The whole variable domain, filled in from reference TRBV5-1 and TRBJ1-2, reads KAGVTQTPRYLIKTRGQQVTLSCSPISGHRSVSWYQQTPGQGLQFLFEYFSETQRNKGNFPGRFSGRQFSNSRSEMNVSTLELGDSALYLCASSLQTGQLTVGYTFGSGTRLTVV.

This clone was seen a single time. The chain recombines TRBV27 with TRBJ2-3; D may be TRBD2 (6 bases). There are 16 residues in the CDR3. V dropped 6 bases and J dropped 4 bases, with 20 bases sitting between them. Germline CDR1 and CDR2: MNHEY and SMNVEV (reference sequence). Here the CDR3 reads CASSPMGGRSADTQYF. CDR3 nucleotide sequence: TGTGCCAGCAGCCCTATGGGGGGTCGGAGCGCAGATACGCAGTATTTT.

The chain employs TRBV6-5 and TRBJ2-5, with TRBD1 matching over 9 bases. The J call could be wrong; TRBJ2-7 is a better fit for the DNA end. Germline V gene sequence: CDR1 MNHEY, CDR2 SVGAGI. The length of the CDR3 is 15 residues. The CDR3 DNA is TGTGCCAGCAGTTCCCCGGGACAGGGCTCCTACGAGCAGTACTTC. This sequence encodes CASSSPGQGSYEQYF.

The chain recombines TRBV4-2 with TRBJ1-4, with 7 bases matching TRBD1. Germline V gene data show CDR1 as LGHNA and CDR2 as YNFKEQ. The CDR3 spans 16 residues. V trimming: 0 bases; J trimming: 7 bases; junction bases outside the gene matches: 8. CDR3 coding DNA: TGTGCCAGCAGCCAAGACCCAGACAGGGTAGCTGAAAAACTGTTTTTT. Its protein is CASSQDPDRVAEKLFF.

This clone was recorded a few times. The chain recombines TRBV4-1 with TRBJ2-2, with 7 bases identical to TRBD2. V trimming: 3 bases; J trimming: 1 base; junction bases outside the gene matches: 14. Germline-derived CDR1 and CDR2 are MGHRA and YSYEKL. This CDR3 is 19 amino acids long. The CDR3 here is CASSHRRGLAAQNTGELFF. CDR3 sequence (DNA): TGCGCCAGCAGCCACCGAAGGGGCCTAGCGGCACAGAACACCGGGGAGCTGTTTTTT.

This sequence joins TRBV13 and TRBJ2-7; 10 positions match TRBD2. CDR1 and CDR2 from the germline V gene are PRHDT and FYEKMQ (reference sequence). V lost 5 bases and J lost 1; bases outside the gene matches: 5. The CDR3 runs 15 residues. CDR3 DNA sequence: TGTGCCAGCAGCGTGACTAGCGGGCTTTCCTACGAGCAGTACTTC. It is translated as CASSVTSGLSYEQYF. The full variable domain, its missing parts supplied by reference TRBV13 and TRBJ2-7, is AAGVIQSPRHLIKEKRETATLKCYPIPRHDTVYWYQQGPGQDPQFLISFYEKMQSDKGSIPDRFSAQQFSDYHSELNMSSLELGDSALYFCASSVTSGLSYEQYFGPGTRLTVT.

This rearrangement joins TRBV6-5 to TRBJ2-7; the match to TRBD1 covers 10 bases. The CDR3 is made up of 15 amino acids. V lost 2 bases and J lost 3; bases outside the gene matches: 4. Germline V CDR1 and CDR2: MNHEY, SVGAGI. This chain's CDR3 is CASSYGTGVHYEQYF. CDR3 nucleotides: TGTGCCAGCAGTTACGGGACAGGGGTACACTACGAGCAGTACTTC.